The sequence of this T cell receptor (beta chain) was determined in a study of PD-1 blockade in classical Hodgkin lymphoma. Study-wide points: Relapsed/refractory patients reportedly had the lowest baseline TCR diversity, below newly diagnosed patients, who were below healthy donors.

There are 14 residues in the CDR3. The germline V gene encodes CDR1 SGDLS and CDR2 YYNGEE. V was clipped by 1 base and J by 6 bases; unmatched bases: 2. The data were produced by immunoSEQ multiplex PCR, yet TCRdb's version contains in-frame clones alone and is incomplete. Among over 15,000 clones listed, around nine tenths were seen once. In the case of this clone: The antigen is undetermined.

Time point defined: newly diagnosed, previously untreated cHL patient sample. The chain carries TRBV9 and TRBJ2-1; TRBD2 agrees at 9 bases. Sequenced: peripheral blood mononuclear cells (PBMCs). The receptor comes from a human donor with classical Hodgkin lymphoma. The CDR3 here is CASSVPSGANEQFF. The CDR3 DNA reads TGTGCCAGCAGCGTACCTAGCGGGGCCAATGAGCAGTTCTTC. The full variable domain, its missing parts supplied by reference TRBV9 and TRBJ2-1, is DSGVTQTPKHLITATGQRVTLRCSPRSGDLSVYWYQQSLDQGLQFLIQYYNGEERAKGNILERFSAQQFPDLHSELNLSSLELGDSALYFCASSVPSGANEQFFGPGTRLTVL.